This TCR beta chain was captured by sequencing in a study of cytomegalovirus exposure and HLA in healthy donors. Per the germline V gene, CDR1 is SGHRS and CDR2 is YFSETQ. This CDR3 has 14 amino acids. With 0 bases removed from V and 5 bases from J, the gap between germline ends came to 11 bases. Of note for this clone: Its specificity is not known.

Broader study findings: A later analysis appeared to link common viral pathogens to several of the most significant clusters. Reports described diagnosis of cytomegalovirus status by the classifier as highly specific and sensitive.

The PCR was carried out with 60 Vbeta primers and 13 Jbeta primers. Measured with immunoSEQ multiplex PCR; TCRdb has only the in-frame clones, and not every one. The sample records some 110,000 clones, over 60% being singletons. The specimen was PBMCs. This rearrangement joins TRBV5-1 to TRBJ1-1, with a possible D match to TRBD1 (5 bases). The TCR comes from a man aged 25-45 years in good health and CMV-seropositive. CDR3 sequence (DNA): TGCGCCAGCAGCTTGGGTACGGGGGGGACTGAAGCTTTCTTT. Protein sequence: CASSLGTGGTEAFF.